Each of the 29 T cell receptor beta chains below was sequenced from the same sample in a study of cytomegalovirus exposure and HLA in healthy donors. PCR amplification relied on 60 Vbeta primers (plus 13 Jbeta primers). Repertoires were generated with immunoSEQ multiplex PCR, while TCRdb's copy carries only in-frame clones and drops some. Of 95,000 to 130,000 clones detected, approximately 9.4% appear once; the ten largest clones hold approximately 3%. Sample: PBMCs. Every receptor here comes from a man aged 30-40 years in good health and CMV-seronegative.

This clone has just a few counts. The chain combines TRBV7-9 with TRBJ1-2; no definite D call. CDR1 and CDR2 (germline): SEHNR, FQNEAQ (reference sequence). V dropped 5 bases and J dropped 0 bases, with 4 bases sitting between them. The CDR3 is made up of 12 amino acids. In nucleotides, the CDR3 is TGTGCCAGCAGCGGAGCTAACTATGGCTACACCTTC. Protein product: CASSGANYGYTF.

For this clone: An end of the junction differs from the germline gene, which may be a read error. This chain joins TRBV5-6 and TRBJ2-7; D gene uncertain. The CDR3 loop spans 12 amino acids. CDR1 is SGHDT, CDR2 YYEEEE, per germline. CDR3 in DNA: TGTGCCAGCAGATTGGATAGGAGAGAGCAGTACTTC. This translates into CASRLDRREQYF.

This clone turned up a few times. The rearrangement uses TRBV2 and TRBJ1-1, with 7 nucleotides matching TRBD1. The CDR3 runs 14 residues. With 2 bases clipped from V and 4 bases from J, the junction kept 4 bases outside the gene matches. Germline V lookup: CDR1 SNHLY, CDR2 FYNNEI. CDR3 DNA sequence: TGTGCCAGCAGTGAAAGGGGGCATGGCACTGAAGCTTTCTTT. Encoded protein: CASSERGHGTEAFF. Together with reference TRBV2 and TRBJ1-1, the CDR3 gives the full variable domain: EPEVTQTPSHQVTQMGQEVILRCVPISNHLYFYWYRQILGQKVEFLVSFYNNEISEKSEIFDDQFSVERPDGSNFTLKIRSTKLEDSAMYFCASSERGHGTEAFFGQGTRLTVV.

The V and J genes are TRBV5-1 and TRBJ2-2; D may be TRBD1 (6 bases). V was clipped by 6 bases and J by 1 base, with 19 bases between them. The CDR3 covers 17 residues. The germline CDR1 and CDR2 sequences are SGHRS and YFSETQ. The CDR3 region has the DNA TGCGCCAGCATGGGATCTCCGGGACAAATGAACACCGGGGAGCTGTTTTTT. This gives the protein CASMGSPGQMNTGELFF. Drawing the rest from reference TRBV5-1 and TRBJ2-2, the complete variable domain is KAGVTQTPRYLIKTRGQQVTLSCSPISGHRSVSWYQQTPGQGLQFLFEYFSETQRNKGNFPGRFSGRQFSNSRSEMNVSTLELGDSALYLCASMGSPGQMNTGELFFGEGSRLTVL.

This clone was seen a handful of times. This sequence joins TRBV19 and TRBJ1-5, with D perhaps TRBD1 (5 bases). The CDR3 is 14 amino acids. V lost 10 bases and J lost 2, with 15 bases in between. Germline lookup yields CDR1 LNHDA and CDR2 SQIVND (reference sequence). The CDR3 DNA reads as TGTGCCACCGTGGGGGGTCCTGGCAATCAGCCCCAGCATTTT. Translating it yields CATVGGPGNQPQHF.

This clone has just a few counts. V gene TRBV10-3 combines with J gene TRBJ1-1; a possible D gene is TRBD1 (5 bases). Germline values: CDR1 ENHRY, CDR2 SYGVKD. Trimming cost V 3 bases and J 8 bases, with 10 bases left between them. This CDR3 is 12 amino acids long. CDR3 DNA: TGTGCCATCAGTGATGGGGCAGAGGAAGCTTTCTTT. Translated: CAISDGAEEAFF.

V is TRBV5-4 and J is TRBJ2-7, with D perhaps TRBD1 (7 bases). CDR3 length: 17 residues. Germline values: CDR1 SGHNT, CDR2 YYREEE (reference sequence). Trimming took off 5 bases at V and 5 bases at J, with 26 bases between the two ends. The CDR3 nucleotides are TGTGCCAGCAGGGATTTTGAGGGGGCGGGGTTTGGTGACGAGCAGTACTTC. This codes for CASRDFEGAGFGDEQYF.

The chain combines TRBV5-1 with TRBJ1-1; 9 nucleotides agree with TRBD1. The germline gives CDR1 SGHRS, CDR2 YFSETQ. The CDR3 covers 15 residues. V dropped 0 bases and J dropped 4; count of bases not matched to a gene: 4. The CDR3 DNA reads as TGCGCCAGCAGCTTGGAACAGGGGGCCGTCACTGAAGCTTTCTTT. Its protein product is CASSLEQGAVTEAFF.

DNA for the CDR3: TGTGCCAGCAGCCCGGGTGGGACCCAGTACTTC. Translating it yields CASSPGGTQYF. The chain couples TRBV13 to TRBJ2-5; D gene ambiguous. The CDR3 sequence is 11 residues long. The V gene's germline CDR1 is PRHDT and CDR2 FYEKMQ (reference sequence). The V and J ends lost 5 bases and 7 bases respectively, with 8 bases between them.

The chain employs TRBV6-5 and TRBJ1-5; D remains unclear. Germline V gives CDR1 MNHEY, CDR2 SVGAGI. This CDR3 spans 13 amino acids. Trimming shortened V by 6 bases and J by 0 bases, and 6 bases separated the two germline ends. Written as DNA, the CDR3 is TGTGCCAGCAGGGAGAATAGCAATCAGCCCCAGCATTTT. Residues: CASRENSNQPQHF.

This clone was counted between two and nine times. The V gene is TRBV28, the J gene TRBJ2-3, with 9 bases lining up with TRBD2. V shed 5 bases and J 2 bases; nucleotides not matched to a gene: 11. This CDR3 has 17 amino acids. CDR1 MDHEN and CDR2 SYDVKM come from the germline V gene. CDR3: CASSPQGLAGTTDTQYF. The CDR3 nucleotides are TGTGCCAGCAGTCCCCAGGGGCTAGCGGGAACCACAGATACGCAGTATTTT. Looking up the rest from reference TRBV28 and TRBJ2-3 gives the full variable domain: DVKVTQSSRYLVKRTGEKVFLECVQDMDHENMFWYRQDPGLGLRLIYFSYDVKMKEKGDIPEGYSVSREKKERFSLILESASTNQTSMYLCASSPQGLAGTTDTQYFGPGTRLTVL.

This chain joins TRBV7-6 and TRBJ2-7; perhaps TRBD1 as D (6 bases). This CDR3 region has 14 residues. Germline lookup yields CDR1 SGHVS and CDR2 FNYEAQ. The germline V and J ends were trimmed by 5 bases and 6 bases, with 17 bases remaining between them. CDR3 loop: CASSLPGQITEQYF. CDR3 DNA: TGTGCCAGCAGCCTACCGGGACAAATTACCGAGCAGTACTTC.

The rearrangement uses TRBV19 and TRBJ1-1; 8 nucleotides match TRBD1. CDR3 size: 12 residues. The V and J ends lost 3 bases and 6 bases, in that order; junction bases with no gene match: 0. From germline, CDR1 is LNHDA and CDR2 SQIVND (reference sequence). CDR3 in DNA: TGTGCCAGTAGTATCAGGGGGCCTGAAGCTTTCTTT. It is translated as CASSIRGPEAFF.

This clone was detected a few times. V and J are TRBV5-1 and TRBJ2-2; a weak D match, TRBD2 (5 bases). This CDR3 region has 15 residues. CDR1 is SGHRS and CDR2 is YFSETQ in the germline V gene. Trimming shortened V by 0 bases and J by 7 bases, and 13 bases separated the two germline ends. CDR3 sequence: CASSLEAGKDGELFF. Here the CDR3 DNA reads TGCGCCAGCAGCTTGGAGGCCGGGAAGGACGGGGAGCTGTTTTTT.

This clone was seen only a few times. CDR3 amino acids: CASSVGGTSGSYEQYF. The CDR3 DNA is TGTGCCAGCAGCGTAGGGGGGACTAGCGGCTCCTACGAGCAGTACTTC. V usage is TRBV9 and J usage is TRBJ2-7, with 11 bases matching TRBD2. Germline values: CDR1 SGDLS, CDR2 YYNGEE. The CDR3 is made up of 16 amino acids. Trimming took 0 bases from V and 0 from J; bases not matched to a gene: 2.

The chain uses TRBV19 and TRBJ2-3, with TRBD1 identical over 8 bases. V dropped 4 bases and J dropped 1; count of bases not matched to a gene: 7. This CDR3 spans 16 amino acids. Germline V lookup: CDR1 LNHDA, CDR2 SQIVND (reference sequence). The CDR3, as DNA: TGTGCCAGTAGTAAGGGGACAGGTCGACGCACAGATACGCAGTATTTT. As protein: CASSKGTGRRTDTQYF.

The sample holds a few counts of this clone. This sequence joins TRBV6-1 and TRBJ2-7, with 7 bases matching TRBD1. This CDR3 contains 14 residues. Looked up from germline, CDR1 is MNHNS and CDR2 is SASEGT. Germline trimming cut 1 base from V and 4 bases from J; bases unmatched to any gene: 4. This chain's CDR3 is CASSEVKGAYEQYF. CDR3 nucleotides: TGTGCCAGCAGTGAAGTGAAGGGGGCGTACGAGCAGTACTTC.

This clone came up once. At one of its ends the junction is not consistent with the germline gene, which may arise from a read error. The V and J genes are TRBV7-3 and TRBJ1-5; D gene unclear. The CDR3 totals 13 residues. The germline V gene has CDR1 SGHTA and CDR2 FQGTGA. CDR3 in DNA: TGTGCCAGCAGCTTAGGAGGTAATCAGGCCCAGCATTTT. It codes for CASSLGGNQAQHF.

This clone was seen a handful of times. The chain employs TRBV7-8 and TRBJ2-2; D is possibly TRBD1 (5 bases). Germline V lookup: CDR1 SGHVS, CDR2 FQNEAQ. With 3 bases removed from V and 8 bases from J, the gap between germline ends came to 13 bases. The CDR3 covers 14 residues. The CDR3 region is CASSLGQGSGELFF. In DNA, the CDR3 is TGTGCCAGCAGCTTGGGTCAGGGAAGTGGGGAGCTGTTTTTT.

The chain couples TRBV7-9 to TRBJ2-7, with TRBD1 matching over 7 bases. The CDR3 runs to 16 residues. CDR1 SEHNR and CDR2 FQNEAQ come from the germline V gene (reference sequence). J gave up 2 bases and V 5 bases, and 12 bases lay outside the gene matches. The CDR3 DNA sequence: TGTGCCAGCAGCCGGAAATACAGGGGTGAGGCCTACGAGCAGTACTTC. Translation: CASSRKYRGEAYEQYF. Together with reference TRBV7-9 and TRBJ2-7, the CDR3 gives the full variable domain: DTGVSQNPRHKITKRGQNVTFRCDPISEHNRLYWYRQTLGQGPEFLTYFQNEAQLEKSRLLSDRFSAERPKGSFSTLEIQRTEQGDSAMYLCASSRKYRGEAYEQYFGPGTRLTVT.

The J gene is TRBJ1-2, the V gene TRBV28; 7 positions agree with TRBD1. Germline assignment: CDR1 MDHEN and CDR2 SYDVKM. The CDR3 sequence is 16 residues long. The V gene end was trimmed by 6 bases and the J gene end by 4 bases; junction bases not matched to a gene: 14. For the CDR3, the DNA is TGTGCCAGCAGCCCAGGGGGGCAGGACAGTCTCTATGGCTACACCTTC. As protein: CASSPGGQDSLYGYTF.

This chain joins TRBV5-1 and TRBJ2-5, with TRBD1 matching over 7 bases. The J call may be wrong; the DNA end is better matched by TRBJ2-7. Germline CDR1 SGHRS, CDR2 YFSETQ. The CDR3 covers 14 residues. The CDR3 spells CASSLTGAAYEQYF. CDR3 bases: TGCGCCAGCAGCTTGACAGGGGCAGCCTACGAGCAGTACTTC.

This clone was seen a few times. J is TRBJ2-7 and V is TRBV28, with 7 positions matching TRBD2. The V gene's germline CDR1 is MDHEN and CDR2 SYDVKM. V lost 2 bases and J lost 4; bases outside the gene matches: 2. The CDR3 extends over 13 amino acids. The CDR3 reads CASSLGGGYEQYF. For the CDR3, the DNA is TGTGCCAGCAGTTTAGGGGGGGGGTACGAGCAGTACTTC.

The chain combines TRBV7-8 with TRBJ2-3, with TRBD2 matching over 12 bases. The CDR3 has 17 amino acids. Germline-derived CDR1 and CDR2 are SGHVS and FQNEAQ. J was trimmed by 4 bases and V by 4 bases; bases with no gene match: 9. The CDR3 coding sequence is TGTGCCAGCAGCTCAGGCCATCTAGCGGGAGGGGCAGATACGCAGTATTTT. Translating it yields CASSSGHLAGGADTQYF.

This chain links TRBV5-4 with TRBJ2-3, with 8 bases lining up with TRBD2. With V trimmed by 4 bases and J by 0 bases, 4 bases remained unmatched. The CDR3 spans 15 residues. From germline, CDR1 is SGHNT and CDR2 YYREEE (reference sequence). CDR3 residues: CASSLTSGSTDTQYF. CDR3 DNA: TGTGCCAGCAGCCTAACTAGCGGAAGCACAGATACGCAGTATTTT.

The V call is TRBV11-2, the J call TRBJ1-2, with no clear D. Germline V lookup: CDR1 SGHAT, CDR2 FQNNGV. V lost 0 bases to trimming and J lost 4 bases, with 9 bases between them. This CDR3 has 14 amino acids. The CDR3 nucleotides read TGTGCCAGCAGCTTAGATGCAGGTCTCTATGGCTACACCTTC. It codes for CASSLDAGLYGYTF.

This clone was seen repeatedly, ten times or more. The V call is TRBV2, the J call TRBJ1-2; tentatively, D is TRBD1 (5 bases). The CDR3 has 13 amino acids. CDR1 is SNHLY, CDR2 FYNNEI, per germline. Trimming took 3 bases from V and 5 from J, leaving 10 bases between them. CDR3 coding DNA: TGTGCCAGCAGTGAGAGCAGGGATTATGGCTACACCTTC. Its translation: CASSESRDYGYTF.

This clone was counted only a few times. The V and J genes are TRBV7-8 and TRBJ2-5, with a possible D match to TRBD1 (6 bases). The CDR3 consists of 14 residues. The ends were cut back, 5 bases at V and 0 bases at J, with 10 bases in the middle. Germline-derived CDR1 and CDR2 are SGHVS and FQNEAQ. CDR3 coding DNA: TGTGCCAGCAGCGGGGGCCAGTACCAAGAGACCCAGTACTTC. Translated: CASSGGQYQETQYF.

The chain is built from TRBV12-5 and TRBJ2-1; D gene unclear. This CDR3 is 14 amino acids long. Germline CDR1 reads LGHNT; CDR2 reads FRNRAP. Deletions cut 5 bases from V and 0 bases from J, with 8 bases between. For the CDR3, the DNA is TGTGCTAGTGGTATACAGAGCTCCTACAATGAGCAGTTCTTC. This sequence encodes CASGIQSSYNEQFF.